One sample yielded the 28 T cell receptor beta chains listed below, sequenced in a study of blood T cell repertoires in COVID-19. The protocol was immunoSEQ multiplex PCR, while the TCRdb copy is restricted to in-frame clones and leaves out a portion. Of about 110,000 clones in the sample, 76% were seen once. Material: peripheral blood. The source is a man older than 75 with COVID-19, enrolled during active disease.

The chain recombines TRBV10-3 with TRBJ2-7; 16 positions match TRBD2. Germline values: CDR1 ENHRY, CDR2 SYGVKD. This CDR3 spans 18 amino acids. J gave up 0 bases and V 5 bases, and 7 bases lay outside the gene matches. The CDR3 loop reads CAISSPGLAGGNSYEQYF. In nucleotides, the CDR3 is TGTGCCATCAGTTCCCCGGGACTAGCGGGAGGGAACTCCTACGAGCAGTACTTC.

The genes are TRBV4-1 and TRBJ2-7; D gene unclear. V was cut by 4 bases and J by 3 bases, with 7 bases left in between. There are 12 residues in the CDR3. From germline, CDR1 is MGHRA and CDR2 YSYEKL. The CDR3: CASSPSGYEQYF. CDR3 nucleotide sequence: TGCGCCAGCAGCCCCTCCGGCTACGAGCAGTACTTC.

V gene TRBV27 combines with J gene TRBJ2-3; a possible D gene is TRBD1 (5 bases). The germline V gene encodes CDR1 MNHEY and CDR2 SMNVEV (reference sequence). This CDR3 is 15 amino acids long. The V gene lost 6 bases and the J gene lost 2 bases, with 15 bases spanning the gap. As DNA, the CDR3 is TGTGCCAGCAGCCCCACTTCAGGGTTCACAGATACGCAGTATTTT. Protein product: CASSPTSGFTDTQYF.

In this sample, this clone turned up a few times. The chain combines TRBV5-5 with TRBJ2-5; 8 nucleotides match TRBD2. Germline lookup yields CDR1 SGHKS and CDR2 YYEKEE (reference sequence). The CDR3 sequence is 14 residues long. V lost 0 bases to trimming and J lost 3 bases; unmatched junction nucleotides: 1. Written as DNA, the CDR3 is TGTGCCAGCAGCTTGGTACTAGCGGAAGAGACCCAGTACTTC. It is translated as CASSLVLAEETQYF.

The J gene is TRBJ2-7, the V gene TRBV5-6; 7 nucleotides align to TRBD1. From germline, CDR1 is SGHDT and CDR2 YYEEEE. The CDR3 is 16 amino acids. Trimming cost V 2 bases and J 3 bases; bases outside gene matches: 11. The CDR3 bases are TGTGCCAGCAGCTTCTCCCGACAGGGAGTCCTCTACGAGCAGTACTTC. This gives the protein CASSFSRQGVLYEQYF.

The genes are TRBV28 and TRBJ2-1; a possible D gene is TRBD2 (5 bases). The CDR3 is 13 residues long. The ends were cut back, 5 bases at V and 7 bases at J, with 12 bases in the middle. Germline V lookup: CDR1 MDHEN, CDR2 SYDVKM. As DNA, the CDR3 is TGTGCCAGCAGTCTACGAGGCGGGAATGAGCAGTTCTTC. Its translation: CASSLRGGNEQFF.

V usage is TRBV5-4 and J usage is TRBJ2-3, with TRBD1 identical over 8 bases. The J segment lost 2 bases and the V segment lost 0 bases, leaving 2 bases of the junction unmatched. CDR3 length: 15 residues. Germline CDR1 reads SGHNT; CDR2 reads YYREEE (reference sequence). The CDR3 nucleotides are TGTGCCAGCAGCTTGGGGGACAGGTACACAGATACGCAGTATTTT. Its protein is CASSLGDRYTDTQYF.

CDR3 coding DNA: TGTGCCAGCAGCTCCCTACGGTCTCTACACGAGCAGTACTTC. It translates to CASSSLRSLHEQYF. This chain joins TRBV6-6 and TRBJ2-7, with D unresolved. Germline V gives CDR1 MNHNY, CDR2 SVGAGI (reference sequence). Trimming took 6 bases from V and 5 from J, leaving 17 bases between them. The CDR3 runs to 14 residues.

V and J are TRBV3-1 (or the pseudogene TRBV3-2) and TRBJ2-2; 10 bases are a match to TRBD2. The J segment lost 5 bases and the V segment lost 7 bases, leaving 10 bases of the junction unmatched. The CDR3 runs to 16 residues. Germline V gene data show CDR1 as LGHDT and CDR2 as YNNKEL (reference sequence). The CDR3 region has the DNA TGTGCCAGCACGGGGAGAGCGGGAGGGCCGACCGGGGAGCTGTTTTTT. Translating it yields CASTGRAGGPTGELFF.

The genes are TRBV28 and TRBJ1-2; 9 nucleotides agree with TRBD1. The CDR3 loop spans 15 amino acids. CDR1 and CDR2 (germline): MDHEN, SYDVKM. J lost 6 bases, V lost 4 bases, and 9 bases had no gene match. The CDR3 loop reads CASSSWTGEDHGYTF. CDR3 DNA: TGTGCCAGCAGTTCGTGGACAGGGGAGGACCATGGCTACACCTTC.

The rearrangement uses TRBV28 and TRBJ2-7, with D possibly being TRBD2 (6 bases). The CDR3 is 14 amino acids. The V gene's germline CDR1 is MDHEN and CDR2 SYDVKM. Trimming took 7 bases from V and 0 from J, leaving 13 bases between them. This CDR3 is CASTLPSASYEQYF. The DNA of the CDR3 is TGTGCCAGCACCCTGCCTAGCGCCTCCTACGAGCAGTACTTC.

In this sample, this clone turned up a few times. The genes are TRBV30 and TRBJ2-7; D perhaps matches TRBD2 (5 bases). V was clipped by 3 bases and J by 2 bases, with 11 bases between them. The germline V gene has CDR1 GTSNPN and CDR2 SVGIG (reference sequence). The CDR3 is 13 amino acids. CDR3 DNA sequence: TGTGCCTGGAGACCCTTCGGGACCTACGAGCAGTACTTC. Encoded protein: CAWRPFGTYEQYF.

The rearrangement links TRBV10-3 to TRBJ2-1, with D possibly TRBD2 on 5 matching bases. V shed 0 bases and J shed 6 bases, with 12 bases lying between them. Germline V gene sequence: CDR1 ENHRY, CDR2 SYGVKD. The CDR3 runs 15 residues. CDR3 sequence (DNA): TGTGCCATCAGTGAGTCTTCCCTGGCGGGCAATGAGCAGTTCTTC. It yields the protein CAISESSLAGNEQFF.

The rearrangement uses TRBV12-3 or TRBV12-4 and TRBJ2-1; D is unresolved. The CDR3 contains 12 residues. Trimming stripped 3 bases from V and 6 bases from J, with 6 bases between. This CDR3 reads CASSLRPNEQFF. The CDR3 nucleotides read TGTGCCAGCAGTTTGAGGCCCAATGAGCAGTTCTTC.

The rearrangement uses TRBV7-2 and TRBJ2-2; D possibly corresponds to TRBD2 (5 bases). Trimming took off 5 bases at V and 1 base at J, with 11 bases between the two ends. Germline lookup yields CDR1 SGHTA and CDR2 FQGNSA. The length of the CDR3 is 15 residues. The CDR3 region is CASSHESGNTGELFF. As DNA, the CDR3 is TGTGCCAGCAGCCACGAAAGCGGGAACACCGGGGAGCTGTTTTTT.

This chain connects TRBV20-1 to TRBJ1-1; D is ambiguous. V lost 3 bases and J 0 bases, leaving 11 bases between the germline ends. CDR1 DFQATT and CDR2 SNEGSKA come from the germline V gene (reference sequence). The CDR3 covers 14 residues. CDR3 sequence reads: CSASYAGVNTEAFF. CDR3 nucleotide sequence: TGCAGTGCTAGTTACGCCGGGGTGAACACTGAAGCTTTCTTT.

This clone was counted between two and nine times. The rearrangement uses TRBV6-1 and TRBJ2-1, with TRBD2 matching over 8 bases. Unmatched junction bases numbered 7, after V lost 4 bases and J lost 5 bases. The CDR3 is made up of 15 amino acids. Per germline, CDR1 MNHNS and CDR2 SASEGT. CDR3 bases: TGTGCCAGCAGTGTAGCAGCGGGAGTCGACAATGAGCAGTTCTTC. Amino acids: CASSVAAGVDNEQFF.

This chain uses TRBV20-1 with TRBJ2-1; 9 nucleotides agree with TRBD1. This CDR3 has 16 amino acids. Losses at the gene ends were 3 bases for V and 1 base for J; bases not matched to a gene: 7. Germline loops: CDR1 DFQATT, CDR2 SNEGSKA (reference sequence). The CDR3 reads CSASAPDRGSYNEQFF. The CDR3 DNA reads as TGCAGTGCTAGTGCCCCAGACAGGGGGTCCTACAATGAGCAGTTCTTC.

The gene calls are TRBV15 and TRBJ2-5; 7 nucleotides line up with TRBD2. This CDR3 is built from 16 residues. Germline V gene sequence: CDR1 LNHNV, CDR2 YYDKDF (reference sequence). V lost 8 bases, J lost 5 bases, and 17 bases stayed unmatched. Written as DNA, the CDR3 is TGTGCCACCCTCAAGGCGGGAGCTGGGCGTGTTGAGACCCAGTACTTC. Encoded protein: CATLKAGAGRVETQYF.

As DNA, the CDR3 is TGTGCCAGCAGCCAAGCCTTCTTTGGCACAGATACGCAGTATTTT. Protein product: CASSQAFFGTDTQYF. J is TRBJ2-3 and V is TRBV3-1 (or the pseudogene TRBV3-2); D gene unclear. The CDR3 totals 15 residues. V lost 1 base, J lost 1 base, and 9 bases lay in between. Germline CDR1 reads LGHDT; CDR2 reads YNNKEL (reference sequence).

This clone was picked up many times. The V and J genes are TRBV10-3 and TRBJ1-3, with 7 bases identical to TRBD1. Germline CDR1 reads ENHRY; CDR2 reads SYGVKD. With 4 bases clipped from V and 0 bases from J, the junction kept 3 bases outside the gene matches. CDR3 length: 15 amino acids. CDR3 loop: CAISGGQASGNTIYF. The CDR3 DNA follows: TGTGCCATCAGTGGAGGACAGGCCTCTGGAAACACCATATATTTT.

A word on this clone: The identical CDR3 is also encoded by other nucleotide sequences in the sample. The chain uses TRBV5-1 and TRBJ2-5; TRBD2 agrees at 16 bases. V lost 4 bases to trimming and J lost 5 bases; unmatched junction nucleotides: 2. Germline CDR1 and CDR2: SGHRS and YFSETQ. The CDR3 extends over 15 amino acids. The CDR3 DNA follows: TGCGCCAGCAGCCCGGGACTAGCGGGGGGGGAGACCCAGTACTTC. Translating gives CASSPGLAGGETQYF.

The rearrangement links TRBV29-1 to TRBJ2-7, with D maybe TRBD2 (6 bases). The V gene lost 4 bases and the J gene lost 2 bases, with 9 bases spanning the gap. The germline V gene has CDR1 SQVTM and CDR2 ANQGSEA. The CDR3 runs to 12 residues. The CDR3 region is CSVGDWAYEQYF. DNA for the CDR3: TGCAGCGTTGGGGACTGGGCCTACGAGCAGTACTTC.

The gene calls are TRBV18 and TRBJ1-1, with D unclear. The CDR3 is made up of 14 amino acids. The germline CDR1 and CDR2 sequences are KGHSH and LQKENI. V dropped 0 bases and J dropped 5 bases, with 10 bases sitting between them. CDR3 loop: CASSPPAAGTEAFF. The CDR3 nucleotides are TGTGCCAGCTCACCACCAGCGGCCGGAACTGAAGCTTTCTTT.

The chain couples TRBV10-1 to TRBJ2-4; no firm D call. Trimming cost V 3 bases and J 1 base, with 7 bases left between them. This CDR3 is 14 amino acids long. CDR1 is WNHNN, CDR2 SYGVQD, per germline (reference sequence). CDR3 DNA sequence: TGCGCCAGCAGTGACACCAGGGCCAAAAACATTCAGTACTTC. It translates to CASSDTRAKNIQYF.

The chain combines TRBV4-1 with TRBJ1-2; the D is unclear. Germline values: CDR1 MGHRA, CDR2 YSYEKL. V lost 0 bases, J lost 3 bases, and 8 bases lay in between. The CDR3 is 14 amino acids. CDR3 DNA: TGCGCCAGCAGCCAAGAGAAGAGGGACTATGGCTACACCTTC. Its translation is CASSQEKRDYGYTF.

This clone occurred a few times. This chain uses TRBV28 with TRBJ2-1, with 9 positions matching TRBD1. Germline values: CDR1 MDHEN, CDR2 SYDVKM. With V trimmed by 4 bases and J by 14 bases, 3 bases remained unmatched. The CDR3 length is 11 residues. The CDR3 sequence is CASSSTGGKFF. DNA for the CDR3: TGTGCCAGCAGTTCGACAGGGGGGAAGTTCTTC.

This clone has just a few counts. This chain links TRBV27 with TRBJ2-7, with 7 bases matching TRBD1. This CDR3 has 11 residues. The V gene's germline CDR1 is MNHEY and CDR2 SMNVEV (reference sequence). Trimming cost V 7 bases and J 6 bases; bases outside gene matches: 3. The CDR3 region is CASTKGAEQYF. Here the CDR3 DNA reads TGTGCCAGCACGAAGGGGGCCGAGCAGTACTTC.